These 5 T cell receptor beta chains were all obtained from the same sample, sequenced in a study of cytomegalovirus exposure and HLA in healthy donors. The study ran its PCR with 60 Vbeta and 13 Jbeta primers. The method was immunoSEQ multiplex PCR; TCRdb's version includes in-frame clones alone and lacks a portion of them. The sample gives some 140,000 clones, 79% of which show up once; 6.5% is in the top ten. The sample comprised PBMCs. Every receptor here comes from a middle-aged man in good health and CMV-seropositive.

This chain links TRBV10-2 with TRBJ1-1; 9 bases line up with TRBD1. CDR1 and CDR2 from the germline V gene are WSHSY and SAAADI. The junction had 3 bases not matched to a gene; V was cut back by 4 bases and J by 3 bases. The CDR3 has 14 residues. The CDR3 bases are TGCGCCAGCAGTGGGGACAGGGTGGACACTGAAGCTTTCTTT. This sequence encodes CASSGDRVDTEAFF.

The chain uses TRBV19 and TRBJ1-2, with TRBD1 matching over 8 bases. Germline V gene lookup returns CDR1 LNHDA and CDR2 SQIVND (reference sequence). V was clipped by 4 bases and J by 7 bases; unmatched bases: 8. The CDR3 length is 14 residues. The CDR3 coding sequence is TGTGCCAGTAGTACGGGACAGGAGATGGTTGGCTACACCTTC. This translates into CASSTGQEMVGYTF. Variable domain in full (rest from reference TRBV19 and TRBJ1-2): DGGITQSPKYLFRKEGQNVTLSCEQNLNHDAMYWYRQDPGQGLRLIYYSQIVNDFQKGDIAEGYSVSREKKESFPLTVTSAQKNPTAFYLCASSTGQEMVGYTFGSGTRLTVV.

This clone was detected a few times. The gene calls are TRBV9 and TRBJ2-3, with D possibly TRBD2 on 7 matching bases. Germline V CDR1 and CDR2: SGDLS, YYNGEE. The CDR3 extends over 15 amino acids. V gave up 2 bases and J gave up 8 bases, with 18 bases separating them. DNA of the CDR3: TGTGCCAGCAGCGTCCGGGGGGCCACCCTTGGTACGCAGTATTTT. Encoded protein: CASSVRGATLGTQYF.

This CDR3 reads CASGSSLYQPQHF. In nucleotides, the CDR3 is TGTGCTAGTGGTTCCTCGTTATATCAGCCCCAGCATTTT. V usage is TRBV12-5 and J usage is TRBJ1-5; D is undetermined. The V gene lost 4 bases and the J gene lost 5 bases, with 9 bases spanning the gap. CDR1 is LGHNT, CDR2 FRNRAP, per germline. This CDR3 spans 13 amino acids.

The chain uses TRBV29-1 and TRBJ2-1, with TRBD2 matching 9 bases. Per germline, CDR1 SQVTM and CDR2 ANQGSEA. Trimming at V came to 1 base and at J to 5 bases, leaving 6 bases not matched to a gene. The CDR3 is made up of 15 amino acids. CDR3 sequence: CSVEGRLAAHNEQFF. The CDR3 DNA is TGCAGCGTTGAAGGGAGACTAGCGGCCCACAATGAGCAGTTCTTC.